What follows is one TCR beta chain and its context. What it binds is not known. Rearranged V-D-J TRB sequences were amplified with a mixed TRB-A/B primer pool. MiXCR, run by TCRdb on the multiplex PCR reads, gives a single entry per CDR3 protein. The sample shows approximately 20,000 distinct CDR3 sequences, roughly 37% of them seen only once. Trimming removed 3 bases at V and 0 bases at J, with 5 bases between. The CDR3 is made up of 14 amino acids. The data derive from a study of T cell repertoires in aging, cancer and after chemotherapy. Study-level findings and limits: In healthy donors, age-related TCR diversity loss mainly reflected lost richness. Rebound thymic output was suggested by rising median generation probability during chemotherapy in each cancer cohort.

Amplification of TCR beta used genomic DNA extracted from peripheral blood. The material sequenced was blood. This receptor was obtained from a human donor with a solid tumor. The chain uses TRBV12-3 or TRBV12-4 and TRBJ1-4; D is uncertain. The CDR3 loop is CASSFGATNEKLFF. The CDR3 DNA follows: TGTGCCAGCAGTTTCGGTGCAACTAATGAAAAACTGTTTTTT.